The 4 T cell receptor beta chains below all came from one sample that was sequenced in a study of type 1 regulatory T cells. TCRdb processed the reads anew with MiXCR; each CDR3 protein has one entry. The repertoire holds some 18,000 distinct CDR3 sequences, with roughly 10% as singletons. Sequencing used CD4+ T cells, either the whole sample or a sorted fraction (not recorded which). The receptors here all came from a human donor in good health.

The rearrangement links TRBV5-1 to TRBJ2-7; 8 positions match TRBD2. Unmatched junction bases numbered 5, after V lost 0 bases and J lost 3 bases. The length of the CDR3 is 15 residues. Germline V CDR1 and CDR2: SGHRS, YFSETQ. CDR3 DNA sequence: TGCGCCAGCAGCTTGGCCGCTAGCGGGCGCTACGAGCAGTACTTC. It specifies CASSLAASGRYEQYF.

The rearrangement links TRBV20-1 to TRBJ2-1; D may be TRBD1 (6 bases). The V end lost 8 bases, the J end lost 7 bases, and 18 bases lay between the germline ends. The CDR3 totals 13 residues. CDR1 and CDR2 from the germline V gene are DFQATT and SNEGSKA (reference sequence). CDR3 sequence reads: CSTPLPQGNEQFF. The CDR3 DNA sequence: TGCAGTACCCCTCTCCCCCAGGGGAATGAGCAGTTCTTC.

This clonotype was counted many times. V and J are TRBV20-1 and TRBJ2-5; TRBD2 might be the D (6 bases). The V end was cut by 6 bases, the J end by 2 bases, with 16 bases between. The CDR3 covers 14 residues. Germline-derived CDR1 and CDR2 are DFQATT and SNEGSKA (reference sequence). The CDR3, as DNA: TGCAGTGCAAACGAGGTGGGGGGACAAGAGACCCAGTACTTC. Encoded protein: CSANEVGGQETQYF.

This clonotype was seen ten or more times. The chain carries TRBV7-3 and TRBJ2-3; TRBD2 matches 9 bases. Per the germline V gene, CDR1 is SGHTA and CDR2 is FQGTGA. The CDR3 loop spans 14 amino acids. V shed 5 bases, J shed 6 bases, and the junction held 6 bases outside the gene matches. CDR3 amino acids: CASSRAGGRDTQYF. Written as DNA, the CDR3 is TGTGCCAGCAGCCGAGCGGGAGGCAGGGATACGCAGTATTTT.